What follows is one T cell receptor (beta chain) and its context. Data came from immunoSEQ multiplex PCR; TCRdb stores just in-frame clones and leaves some out. The sample carries 150,000 to 200,000 clones, approximately 92% recorded once. The entry originates in a study of control samples from healthy donors and cancer patients. The V gene lost 6 bases and the J gene lost 6 bases, with 18 bases spanning the gap. The CDR3 totals 14 residues. Germline V gene sequence: CDR1 MNHEY, CDR2 SVGAGI. The clonotype originates from a man aged 25 to 40 in good health. This rearrangement joins TRBV6-5 to TRBJ2-7, with TRBD2 as a possible D gene (5 bases). Sequenced input: blood. DNA for the CDR3: TGTGCCAGCAGCTACGGACTGGCTGCGTTCGAGCAGTACTTC. It yields the protein CASSYGLAAFEQYF.